This T cell receptor beta chain is drawn from a study of T cells in Graves' hyperthyroidism and ophthalmopathy. Study conclusions and caveats: The blood repertoire included most of the expanded thyroid clonotypes above 0.001.

CDR3 length: 15 amino acids. The germline gives CDR1 LGHDT, CDR2 YNNKEL (reference sequence). The V and J ends lost 0 bases and 0 bases respectively, with 9 bases between them. This clonotype was detected ten times or more. Its antigen is unidentified. Amplification targeted TCR beta CDR3 regions from RNA transcripts. During a first-round RT-PCR of the TCR CDR3, the HTBI primer set was used. MiXCR, run by TCRdb on the multiplex PCR reads, gives a single entry per CDR3 protein. Here the sample spans hundreds of thousands of distinct CDR3 sequences, around 26% being singletons. The diagnostic basis comprised clinical symptoms, serum thyroxine and TRAb, thyroid ultrasound and orbital computed tomography.

The sequence derives from a woman aged 35 to 49 with Graves' ophthalmopathy. Input material: blood. The chain recombines TRBV3-1 with TRBJ2-7; D remains unclear. The CDR3 DNA sequence: TGTGCCAGCAGCCAAGAGACCAGGAGCTCCTACGAGCAGTACTTC. Residues: CASSQETRSSYEQYF.